This TCR beta chain was sequenced in a study of PD-1 blockade in classical Hodgkin lymphoma. Study results and limitations: Undefined causes, possibly disease activity or prior therapy, underlie the repertoire differences. After ASCT, patients who started nivolumab under 1 year later were excluded.

Method: immunoSEQ multiplex PCR; TCRdb's copy keeps in-frame clones and lacks some. The data contain about 27,000 clones, approximately 72% of them singletons. Details on this clone: No antigen is known for it.

All patients relapsed after autologous stem cell transplantation, and brentuximab vedotin exposure varied. The TCR sequence derives from a human donor with classical Hodgkin lymphoma. The sample here was peripheral blood mononuclear cells (PBMCs), taken before the second cycle of nivolumab.

CDR3 sequence (DNA): TGCGCCAGCAGTTCTCCTGGACAGACGAATGAAAAACTGTTTTTT. This translates into CASSSPGQTNEKLFF. The chain has TRBV10-2 and TRBJ1-4; possibly TRBD1 for D (6 bases). Trimming removed 5 bases from V and 5 bases from J, with 15 bases in between. The CDR3 length is 15 residues. Germline loops: CDR1 WSHSY, CDR2 SAAADI.